The 10 T cell receptor beta chains below were found in one sample sequenced in a study of T cell repertoires in cytomegalovirus infection. What these receptors recognize is not known. MiXCR, applied by TCRdb to the reads, yields one record per CDR3 protein. Of hundreds of thousands of distinct CDR3 sequences in the sample, approximately 30% were seen once. The source was cultured CD8+ T cells from PBMCs, collected from culture after CMV antigen stimulation. These TCRs come from a human donor in good health (CMV status not recorded). Some clones in this sample may be carry-over from other donors' samples.

This clonotype was seen a few times. The rearrangement uses TRBV4-3 and TRBJ2-7; perhaps D is TRBD1 or TRBD2 (6 bases each). In germline, CDR1 is LGHNA, CDR2 YSLEER. Trimming removed 1 base at V and 3 bases at J, with 19 bases between. This CDR3 comprises 17 residues. This CDR3 is CASSQVYRGQGNYEQYV. The CDR3 coding sequence is TGCGCCAGCAGCCAAGTATACCGGGGGCAGGGAAACTACGAGCAGTACGTC.

In this sample, this clonotype turned up many times. The V and J genes are TRBV7-2 and TRBJ1-2; D perhaps matches TRBD1 (5 bases). Germline assignment: CDR1 SGHTA and CDR2 FQGNSA. The CDR3 loop spans 14 amino acids. Trimming took off 0 bases at V and 2 bases at J, with 7 bases between the two ends. CDR3 region: CASSLAWTNYGYTF. CDR3 nucleotide sequence: TGTGCCAGCAGCTTAGCTTGGACAAACTATGGCTACACCTTC.

This clonotype was counted between two and nine times. The chain uses TRBV2 and TRBJ2-3; TRBD2 matches 12 bases. The V and J ends lost 5 bases and 1 base, in that order; junction bases with no gene match: 4. Germline CDR1 SNHLY, CDR2 FYNNEI. CDR3 size: 16 residues. CDR3 protein: CASSMWTSGGTDTQYF. DNA for the CDR3: TGTGCCAGCAGTATGTGGACTAGCGGGGGCACAGATACGCAGTATTTT.

The rearrangement joins TRBV6-5 to TRBJ1-1, with TRBD1 as a possible D gene (6 bases). CDR1 MNHEY and CDR2 SVGAGI come from the germline V gene. The V end was cut by 0 bases, the J end by 8 bases, with 10 bases between. This CDR3 has 13 amino acids. CDR3 sequence reads: CASSYSLDREAFF. DNA for the CDR3: TGTGCCAGCAGTTACTCTCTAGACAGGGAAGCTTTCTTT.

This clonotype was detected ten times or more. The chain combines TRBV7-3 with TRBJ2-1, with D perhaps TRBD2 (6 bases). CDR1 is SGHTA and CDR2 is FQGTGA in the germline V gene. The CDR3 runs 16 residues. V was cut by 5 bases and J by 0 bases, with 14 bases left in between. The CDR3 sequence is CASSPDGGSSYNEQFF. The DNA of the CDR3 is TGTGCCAGCAGCCCGGACGGGGGAAGCTCCTACAATGAGCAGTTCTTC.

Notes on this clonotype: A much larger clone differs by one base, so this may be a read error. The V call is TRBV7-2, the J call TRBJ1-1; D possibly corresponds to TRBD1 (5 bases). CDR3 length: 14 amino acids. Germline V lookup: CDR1 SGHTA, CDR2 FQGNSA. Written as DNA, the CDR3 is TGTGTCAGCATCGGACGGACACGGACAACTGAAGCTTTCTTT. This gives the protein CVSIGRTRTTEAFF.

This sequence joins TRBV7-9 and TRBJ1-2; D is ambiguous. The V gene's germline CDR1 is SEHNR and CDR2 FQNEAQ (reference sequence). This CDR3 spans 16 amino acids. V shed 6 bases and J shed 2 bases, with 19 bases lying between them. The CDR3 region is CASSQGYVTSNYGYTF. DNA for the CDR3: TGTGCCAGCAGTCAAGGGTACGTCACCAGCAACTATGGCTACACCTTC.

This clonotype was detected a few times. The chain uses TRBV5-4 and TRBJ2-1; a possible D gene is TRBD1 (5 bases). Germline values: CDR1 SGHNT, CDR2 YYREEE (reference sequence). This CDR3 contains 15 residues. V shed 1 base and J shed 3 bases, with 11 bases lying between them. DNA for the CDR3: TGTGCCAGCAGCTTGATGCAGGGTATCTACAATGAGCAGTTCTTC. It yields the protein CASSLMQGIYNEQFF.

This clonotype has a handful of counts. The CDR3 nucleotides read TGTGCCAGCAGCTTAGTTTGGGGGGGGGACCACAATGAGCAGTTCTTC. It codes for CASSLVWGGDHNEQFF. The rearrangement uses TRBV7-6 and TRBJ2-1; 7 nucleotides line up with TRBD2. This CDR3 comprises 16 residues. J lost 5 bases, V lost 1 base, and 8 bases had no gene match. Germline V gene data show CDR1 as SGHVS and CDR2 as FNYEAQ.

Remarks on this clonotype: Compared with germline, one end of the junction differs, possibly owing to a read error. The rearrangement uses TRBV12-3 or TRBV12-4 and TRBJ2-1, with TRBD1 matching 9 bases. The CDR3 is made up of 13 amino acids. CDR3 coding DNA: TGTGCCAGCAGTCCCATTAGCCGGGACAGGGAGGTCTTC. Translating it yields CASSPISRDREVF.